Below, one T cell receptor (beta chain) is given with its context. Its antigen is still unknown. No base qualities exist here, and no much larger clone lies one base off it. Other DNA sequences of this sample code for an identical CDR3. Sample time point, as interpreted from the label and publication: baseline before first vaccination. Vaccinee samples came from UK trials COV001 and COV002, including a single-blind randomized controlled phase 2/3 trial of AZD1222 (ChAdOx1 nCoV-19) in healthy adults. For TCRbeta chain sequencing, PBMC samples were collected from trial participants at day 0 and at day 28 after the second dose. Trimming costs V 3 bases and J 4 bases, and their ends lie 7 bases apart. CDR1 and CDR2 are drawn from the germline V gene: MDHEN, SYDVKM. From the cysteine through the phenylalanine, the CDR3 covers 12 amino acids. Only the CDR3 region is kept as DNA, spanning 36 bases read in frame from base 1.

These data belong to a study of T cell responses to AZD1222 COVID-19 vaccine (dated by TCRdb to the early 2020s). Regarding the complete study: Because spike-specific TCR depth and breadth did not differ between the two schedules, AZD1222 recipients who got a second dose at roughly 4 weeks were pooled with those who got a second dose at roughly 12 weeks. Trial participants were enrolled by age into subgroups of 18-55, 56-69 and 70-plus years, and 148, 28 and 57 TCR-sequenced participants, respectively, were included in these subgroups. TCR sequencing was performed for some 250 trial participants, of whom about 200 were given two doses of AZD1222 and around 25 were given two doses of MenACWY control vaccine. Here is what the overall study found, with its caveats: After two AZD1222 doses, both the breadth and the depth of spike-specific TCRs were significantly higher than at day 0 and than in MenACWY recipients. Because no day 14 peak-response samples were available, repertoires were characterized only after the peak T cell response. The whole spike protein was spanned by vaccine-associated CD4 TCRs, and dominant responses were seen in regions 160-218 and 743-854. The 56-69-year group was small, and its depth increase did not reach significance, likely because of low power. Reportedly, close to half of the unique spike-specific TCRs recognized epitopes lying outside the regions that are mutated in the B.1.351 and B.1.1.7 variants. Conclusions about previously exposed vaccinees are limited, since just 5 or 6 AZD1222 recipients were seropositive for SARS-CoV-2 at baseline. Participants were mostly white British, with more females than males. The authors suggested clonal diversity may have been underestimated.

The CDR3 regions of human TCRbeta chains were subjected to immunosequencing. Per the original workflow: Repertoire TCRs were checked for matches against a reference library of SARS-CoV-2-specific TCRs that had been generated using the MIRA antigen-specificity platform. Breadth meant the fraction of unique TCRs that were SARS-CoV-2-associated, whereas depth meant the fraction of total T cells that were SARS-CoV-2-associated. Using the MIRA data, every spike-specific TCR was mapped to the spike region that the TCR reacted to and assigned to either a CD4 or a CD8 class. Log10-transformed breadth and depth values were compared by one-way ANOVA with Sidak's multiple comparisons tests. TCRdb provides this immuneACCESS table in a form limited to in-frame rearrangements. Some clones are lacking; in checked studies, under half of them reflect an unresolved V gene, and why the rest are absent is not known. That table furnishes V, J and clone size, whereas the DNA furnished D and trimming. In this sample the table shows over 150,000 clones, approximately 90% of which occur a single time. Roughly 1.6% of the sample belongs to the ten largest clones.

Sequenced here: peripheral blood, sampled on day 0 of AZD1222 vaccination. This chain is built from TRBV28 and TRBJ2-7; TRBD2 might be the D gene, on 6 matching bases. This TCR came from an adult in good health. The CDR3 sequence is CASSLEGYEQYF. The bases are TGTGCCAGCAGTTTGGAGGGTTACGAGCAGTACTTC.